This entry features one TCR beta chain sequence. V lost 1 base, J lost 1 base, and 10 bases stayed unmatched. CDR3 size: 18 residues. Per germline, CDR1 LGHNA and CDR2 YNFKEQ. The data belong to a study of blood T cell repertoires in COVID-19. Looking at the study overall: COVID-19 samples from acute and convalescent phases originated in the United States, Italy and Spain. The analysed material was cDNA or gDNA that came from T cells, B-cell-depleted T cells, or PBMCs.

As handled by the study authors: How many nucleated cells were present was estimated from reference gene primer amplification. The data were produced by immunoSEQ multiplex PCR, yet TCRdb's version contains in-frame clones alone and is incomplete. The DNA gave D and trimming, while V, J and clone size come from that table. This sample carries 120,000 to 150,000 clones, roughly 90% of them seen once, and the ten largest clones take 2% to 2.5%. The sequencing sample was made of peripheral blood. This TCR was recovered from a human donor in a cohort sampled during active COVID-19. The rearrangement links TRBV4-2 to TRBJ2-3; 8 bases fit TRBD1. The DNA of the CDR3 is TGTGCCAGCAGCCAAGGTTTGCAGGGGGCGCGGGGCACAGATACGCAGTATTTT. It specifies CASSQGLQGARGTDTQYF.